A single sample gave rise to the 27 T cell receptor beta chains below, sequenced in a study of T-cell reconstitution after alpha-beta-depleted transplantation in children. Using unique molecular identifiers, the investigators prepared the TCRbeta library. TCRdb reanalysed the PCR reads using MiXCR and keeps one entry per CDR3 protein. This sample carries about 20,000 distinct CDR3 sequences, approximately 10% of them seen once, and the ten largest clones take roughly 25%. The specimen comprised PBMCs from the stem cell graft donor, sampled from the stem cell graft. The receptors were gathered from a human donor who donated a stem cell graft to a child with chronic granulomatous disease.

Ten or more counts support this clonotype. The chain uses TRBV20-1 and TRBJ2-2; weak D call: TRBD2 (6 bases). The CDR3 is 12 amino acids. Germline V gene data show CDR1 as DFQATT and CDR2 as SNEGSKA (reference sequence). CDR3 sequence reads: CAWRENTGELFF. The CDR3 DNA reads TGCGCCTGGAGGGAAAACACCGGGGAGCTGTTTTTT.

The sample holds many counts of this clonotype. The DNA of the CDR3 is TGTGCCAGCAGCGCCCCGGGGGGCCCCAGGCTCACCGGGGAGCTGTTTTTT. Translation: CASSAPGGPRLTGELFF. The chain joins TRBV7-2 to TRBJ2-2, with D possibly TRBD2 on 7 matching bases. This CDR3 spans 17 amino acids. Germline V CDR1 and CDR2: SGHTA, FQGNSA. Trimming shortened V by 5 bases and J by 4 bases, and 20 bases separated the two germline ends.

By its share, this clonotype is medium-sized. V gene TRBV7-8 combines with J gene TRBJ2-7, with TRBD1 matching over 9 bases. Germline loops: CDR1 SGHVS, CDR2 FQNEAQ. The CDR3 loop spans 15 amino acids. V lost 1 base to trimming and J lost 4 bases; unmatched junction nucleotides: 5. The CDR3 here is CASSLDRDREYEQYF. The CDR3 DNA is TGTGCCAGCAGCTTAGACCGGGACAGGGAATACGAGCAGTACTTC.

This clonotype was detected ten times or more. The gene calls are TRBV6-6 and TRBJ2-2; D is perhaps TRBD1 (6 bases). Germline assignment: CDR1 MNHNY and CDR2 SVGAGI (reference sequence). V was clipped by 6 bases and J by 6 bases, with 11 bases between them. The CDR3 has 13 amino acids. CDR3 bases: TGTGCCAGCAGAGAACAGGGCTCCGGGGAGCTGTTTTTT. Amino acids: CASREQGSGELFF.

This clonotype was picked up many times. The CDR3: CASSLAREGEKLFF. DNA for the CDR3: TGTGCCAGCAGCTTAGCGCGGGAAGGGGAAAAACTGTTTTTT. V and J are TRBV7-9 and TRBJ1-4; D is undetermined. Trimming took 0 bases from V and 8 from J, leaving 10 bases between them. CDR3 length equals 14 residues. Per germline, CDR1 SEHNR and CDR2 FQNEAQ (reference sequence).

This clonotype has ten or more counts. This CDR3 reads CASSAPGEKLFF. The CDR3, as DNA: TGTGCCAGCAGCGCCCCTGGGGAAAAACTGTTTTTT. The V call is TRBV5-5, the J call TRBJ1-4; no clear D. Germline V lookup: CDR1 SGHKS, CDR2 YYEKEE (reference sequence). The CDR3 is made up of 12 amino acids. The ends were cut back, 4 bases at V and 8 bases at J, with 9 bases in the middle. Supplemented by reference TRBV5-5 and TRBJ1-4, the full variable domain reads DAGVTQSPTHLIKTRGQQVTLRCSPISGHKSVSWYQQVLGQGPQFIFQYYEKEERGRGNFPDRFSARQFPNYSSELNVNALLLGDSALYLCASSAPGEKLFFGSGTQLSVL.

This clonotype occurred many times. The chain is built from TRBV20-1 and TRBJ1-2, with 8 bases aligning to TRBD1. With 5 bases clipped from V and 7 bases from J, the junction kept 3 bases outside the gene matches. The germline V gene encodes CDR1 DFQATT and CDR2 SNEGSKA (reference sequence). The CDR3 is 11 residues long. Written as DNA, the CDR3 is TGCAGTGCTGGACAGGGAACTGGCTACACCTTC. It yields the protein CSAGQGTGYTF.

This clonotype showed up many times. The chain carries TRBV3-1 and TRBJ1-2; 7 bases map to TRBD1. In germline, CDR1 is LGHDT, CDR2 YNNKEL (reference sequence). V was clipped by 5 bases and J by 6 bases; unmatched bases: 9. There are 14 residues in the CDR3. This chain's CDR3 is CASSTRQGRDGYTF. In DNA form, the CDR3 reads TGTGCCAGCAGCACCCGACAGGGCCGTGATGGCTACACCTTC.

At least ten counts were recorded for this clonotype. This chain connects TRBV7-2 to TRBJ2-3; 11 nucleotides align to TRBD2. Germline lookup yields CDR1 SGHTA and CDR2 FQGNSA. This CDR3 contains 15 residues. The junction had 2 bases not matched to a gene; V was cut back by 1 base and J by 5 bases. The CDR3 reads CASSLVAGGLDTQYF. DNA of the CDR3: TGTGCCAGCAGCTTAGTAGCGGGGGGGCTAGATACGCAGTATTTT.

This clonotype was recorded many times. The rearrangement joins TRBV9 to TRBJ2-7; possibly TRBD1 for D (6 bases). V was trimmed by 4 bases and J by 4 bases, leaving 15 bases between them. Germline CDR1 is SGDLS and CDR2 is YYNGEE. The CDR3 runs to 14 residues. The CDR3 loop reads CASSLTPRGYEQYF. In DNA form, the CDR3 reads TGTGCCAGCAGCCTAACCCCTAGGGGGTACGAGCAGTACTTC.

This clonotype was picked up many times. The V gene is TRBV20-1, the J gene TRBJ2-3; 9 bases align to TRBD2. CDR1 and CDR2 (germline): DFQATT, SNEGSKA (reference sequence). The CDR3 is made up of 16 amino acids. V gave up 3 bases and J gave up 9 bases; unmatched junction bases: 16. The CDR3 nucleotides read TGCAGTGCTAGGCGCTCCGGGACTAGCCCAAGCTCGACGCAGTATTTT. Translated: CSARRSGTSPSSTQYF.

This clonotype was detected ten times or more. This chain links TRBV12-3 or TRBV12-4 with TRBJ1-1; D gene ambiguous. The CDR3 length is 16 residues. V was shortened by 0 bases and J by 0 bases, with 11 bases between the two germline ends. The CDR3 DNA reads TGTGCCAGCAGTTTAGCGCGTCCGAAAATGAACACTGAAGCTTTCTTT. It specifies CASSLARPKMNTEAFF.

This clonotype was counted many times. This sequence joins TRBV4-3 and TRBJ2-1; D uncertain. Germline CDR1 is LGHNA and CDR2 is YSLEER. V lost 4 bases, J lost 9 bases, and 13 bases lay in between. The CDR3 is 13 amino acids. CDR3 sequence (DNA): TGCGCCAGCAGCCTCGGAACCCAGGCTGAGCAGTTCTTC. Encoded protein: CASSLGTQAEQFF.

Many counts were recorded for this clonotype. This chain's CDR3 is CASSQESAETGGSFEQYF. The CDR3 DNA reads TGCGCCAGCAGCCAAGAGTCCGCGGAGACAGGGGGATCTTTCGAGCAGTACTTC. The chain uses TRBV4-1 and TRBJ2-7, with 9 bases that match TRBD1. The CDR3 covers 18 residues. J lost 6 bases, V lost 0 bases, and 15 bases had no gene match. Germline V gives CDR1 MGHRA, CDR2 YSYEKL.

This clonotype has more than one count but fewer than ten. Possible read error: a much larger clone is one base away. This rearrangement joins TRBV20-1 to TRBJ2-5, with 9 bases that match TRBD2. The CDR3 is made up of 18 amino acids. Germline V CDR1 and CDR2: DFQATT, SNEGSKA (reference sequence). The DNA for the CDR3 is TGCTGTGCTAGAGTTCGGAGACTAGCGGAATCGAATCGGGAGACCCAGTACTTC. Translating gives CCARVRRLAESNRETQYF.

This clonotype has a count of ten or more. The CDR3 loop is CASSGEGKQETQYF. As DNA, the CDR3 is TGTGCCAGCAGTGGAGAGGGAAAGCAAGAGACCCAGTACTTC. The chain has TRBV12-3 or TRBV12-4 and TRBJ2-5; D perhaps matches TRBD2 (5 bases). The CDR3 runs to 14 residues. V lost 5 bases to trimming and J lost 2 bases, with 12 bases between them.

This clonotype showed up many times. CDR3 bases: TGTGCCAGCCCCCCGGAACAGGATGGCTATGGCTACACCTTC. Its translation is CASPPEQDGYGYTF. The V and J genes are TRBV12-3 or TRBV12-4 and TRBJ1-2, with D possibly TRBD1 on 5 matching bases. The CDR3 has 14 residues. Trimming took off 8 bases at V and 4 bases at J, with 17 bases between the two ends.

This clonotype occurred many times. This rearrangement joins TRBV7-4 to TRBJ2-7; 8 bases map to TRBD2. The V and J ends lost 2 bases and 5 bases, in that order; junction bases with no gene match: 17. Germline V gives CDR1 SGHVT, CDR2 SQSDAQ. This CDR3 spans 18 amino acids. CDR3 loop: CASSLNPDREGLGHEQYF. CDR3 nucleotides: TGTGCCAGCAGCTTAAACCCGGACCGGGAGGGGCTGGGGCACGAGCAGTACTTC.

This clonotype was observed many times. This chain joins TRBV29-1 and TRBJ2-1, with 8 bases fitting TRBD2. CDR3 length: 15 residues. Losses at the gene ends were 1 base for V and 7 bases for J; bases not matched to a gene: 9. The germline V gene has CDR1 SQVTM and CDR2 ANQGSEA. This CDR3 reads CSVEGDGTSGNEQFF. The CDR3 nucleotides are TGCAGCGTTGAAGGGGATGGGACTAGTGGGAATGAGCAGTTCTTC.

By share, this clonotype ranks as medium-sized. The chain uses TRBV7-9 and TRBJ1-1; weak D call: TRBD1 (6 bases). Germline V gene data show CDR1 as SEHNR and CDR2 as FQNEAQ (reference sequence). Deletions cut 3 bases from V and 10 bases from J, with 15 bases between. The CDR3 has 13 amino acids. CDR3 residues: CASSFGQLFRAFF. For the CDR3, the DNA is TGTGCCAGCAGCTTTGGACAGCTTTTTAGAGCTTTCTTT.

This clonotype was observed at least ten times. The rearrangement uses TRBV9 and TRBJ2-5; 11 bases are a match to TRBD1. V shed 2 bases, J shed 5 bases, and the junction held 2 bases outside the gene matches. The CDR3 runs to 14 residues. From germline, CDR1 is SGDLS and CDR2 YYNGEE. CDR3 sequence (DNA): TGTGCCAGCAGCGTTGGACAGGGGGCTGAGACCCAGTACTTC. Translating gives CASSVGQGAETQYF.

This clonotype was detected ten times or more. The chain joins TRBV7-9 to TRBJ1-5; D unresolved. CDR1 SEHNR and CDR2 FQNEAQ come from the germline V gene (reference sequence). Between the trimmed V and J ends, which lost 3 bases and 4 bases, there was a span of 7 bases. The CDR3 covers 13 residues. CDR3 sequence reads: CASSLAVNQPQHF. The CDR3 region has the DNA TGTGCCAGCAGCTTGGCAGTTAATCAGCCCCAGCATTTT.

This clonotype was recorded at least ten times. This chain uses TRBV27 with TRBJ2-1; D not resolved. Germline V CDR1 and CDR2: MNHEY, SMNVEV (reference sequence). Trimming took 6 bases from V and 4 from J, leaving 10 bases between them. The CDR3 runs 13 residues. CDR3 amino acids: CASRVDWYNEQFF. In DNA, the CDR3 is TGTGCCAGCAGGGTTGACTGGTACAATGAGCAGTTCTTC.

This clonotype was observed at least ten times. This chain links TRBV20-1 with TRBJ2-7; D might be TRBD1 (6 bases). This CDR3 spans 14 amino acids. Trimming removed 2 bases at V and 2 bases at J, with 13 bases between. Germline CDR1 and CDR2: DFQATT and SNEGSKA (reference sequence). CDR3 bases: TGCAGTGCTAGACCCCGGGACAACACCTACGAGCAGTACTTC. It specifies CSARPRDNTYEQYF.

In this sample, this clonotype turned up a few times. The V and J genes are TRBV14 and TRBJ1-3; D is uncertain. Germline CDR1 and CDR2: SGHDN and FVKESK. Trimming cost V 2 bases and J 0 bases, with 11 bases left between them. This CDR3 has 16 residues. CDR3 amino acids: CASSQFKGYSGNTIYF. As DNA, the CDR3 is TGTGCCAGCAGCCAATTCAAGGGTTACTCTGGAAACACCATATATTTT.

This clonotype was counted at least ten times. For the CDR3, the DNA is TGCGCCAGCAGCTTGATTGGGGGATCTACTAATGAAAAACTGTTTTTT. This gives the protein CASSLIGGSTNEKLFF. The chain links TRBV5-1 to TRBJ1-4, with D perhaps TRBD1 (5 bases). With 1 base removed from V and 2 bases from J, the gap between germline ends came to 12 bases. Germline CDR1 SGHRS, CDR2 YFSETQ. The CDR3 runs to 16 residues. Based on the CDR3 plus reference TRBV5-1 and TRBJ1-4, the full variable domain is KAGVTQTPRYLIKTRGQQVTLSCSPISGHRSVSWYQQTPGQGLQFLFEYFSETQRNKGNFPGRFSGRQFSNSRSEMNVSTLELGDSALYLCASSLIGGSTNEKLFFGSGTQLSVL.

This clonotype was seen repeatedly, ten times or more. The J gene is TRBJ1-6, the V gene TRBV7-9; 7 nucleotides align to TRBD1. The CDR3 consists of 16 residues. Germline V CDR1 and CDR2: SEHNR, FQNEAQ (reference sequence). Unmatched junction bases numbered 11, after V lost 4 bases and J lost 8 bases. Written as DNA, the CDR3 is TGTGCCAGCAGCTACCTGTATTGGACAGGTGATTCACCCCTCCACTTT. Its protein product is CASSYLYWTGDSPLHF.